Presented here are 26 T cell receptor beta chains from one specimen sequenced in a study of blood T cell repertoires in COVID-19. Assay: immunoSEQ multiplex PCR; the TCRdb copy retains only in-frame clones and omits some. The sample comprises over 100,000 clones, 81% of which are singletons, and more than 7.5% rests with the top ten. Material for sequencing was peripheral blood. These receptors came from a woman between 55 and 75 years old with active or convalescent COVID-19.

This chain joins TRBV5-4 and TRBJ2-5; 11 bases match TRBD2. V trimming: 4 bases; J trimming: 1 base; junction bases outside the gene matches: 6. Germline loops: CDR1 SGHNT, CDR2 YYREEE (reference sequence). The CDR3 contains 16 residues. The CDR3 sequence: CASSRTSGPSQETQYF. The CDR3 nucleotides read TGTGCCAGCAGCAGGACTAGCGGGCCAAGCCAAGAGACCCAGTACTTC.

V is TRBV30 and J is TRBJ1-1; D is undetermined. V lost 0 bases and J 1 base, leaving 15 bases between the germline ends. This CDR3 has 16 residues. Germline V CDR1 and CDR2: GTSNPN, SVGIG (reference sequence). The CDR3 sequence is CAWSVLITNSNTEAFF. Here the CDR3 DNA reads TGTGCCTGGAGTGTACTTATAACGAACTCGAACACTGAAGCTTTCTTT. Together with reference TRBV30 and TRBJ1-1, the CDR3 gives the full variable domain: SQTIHQWPATLVQPVGSPLSLECTVEGTSNPNLYWYRQAAGRGLQLLFYSVGIGQISSEVPQNLSASRPQDRQFILSSKKLLLSDSGFYLCAWSVLITNSNTEAFFGQGTRLTVV.

The chain couples TRBV10-2 to TRBJ1-1; no clear D. Germline CDR1 reads WSHSY; CDR2 reads SAAADI. V lost 6 bases to trimming and J lost 0 bases, with 11 bases between them. The CDR3 has 14 residues. CDR3 nucleotides: TGCGCCAGCAGGGTAAGAGGCATGAACACTGAAGCTTTCTTT. It translates to CASRVRGMNTEAFF.

The rearrangement joins TRBV7-9 to TRBJ2-3, with 10 nucleotides matching TRBD2. Trimming removed 10 bases from V and 1 base from J; junction bases left unmatched: 5. The CDR3 contains 14 residues. The germline CDR1 and CDR2 sequences are SEHNR and FQNEAQ (reference sequence). CDR3 in DNA: TGTGCCACCCGGGGGACTAGCGGCACAGATACGCAGTATTTT. It yields the protein CATRGTSGTDTQYF.

J is TRBJ2-2 and V is TRBV15; D gene uncertain. V was pared by 6 bases and J by 0 bases, with 8 bases between. The CDR3 loop spans 14 amino acids. Germline V gene lookup returns CDR1 LNHNV and CDR2 YYDKDF (reference sequence). DNA of the CDR3: TGTGCCACCAGAAAGCGTTCGAACACCGGGGAGCTGTTTTTT. Its translation: CATRKRSNTGELFF.

The chain is built from TRBV30 and TRBJ1-3; tentatively, D is TRBD1 (6 bases). V shed 3 bases and J shed 0 bases, with 12 bases lying between them. The CDR3 sequence is 15 residues long. Germline V gene sequence: CDR1 GTSNPN, CDR2 SVGIG (reference sequence). CDR3 DNA: TGTGCCTGGAGCCAAGGGACATCCTCTGGAAACACCATATATTTT. This codes for CAWSQGTSSGNTIYF.

The rearrangement links TRBV19 to TRBJ1-6; the D gene is possibly TRBD1 (5 bases). Per germline, CDR1 LNHDA and CDR2 SQIVND (reference sequence). The CDR3 totals 15 residues. The V and J ends lost 3 bases and 8 bases respectively, with 14 bases between them. The CDR3 loop is CASSMGGGVDSPLHF. CDR3 DNA: TGTGCCAGTAGTATGGGTGGAGGGGTGGATTCACCCCTCCACTTT.

This clone has just one count. The V and J genes are TRBV3-1 (or the pseudogene TRBV3-2) and TRBJ2-2; the D is unclear. In germline, CDR1 is LGHDT, CDR2 YNNKEL (reference sequence). Trimming left V 4 bases short and J 3 bases short, with 3 bases between. The CDR3 loop spans 12 amino acids. CDR3 region: CASSLDTGELFF. CDR3 DNA: TGTGCCAGCAGCCTCGACACCGGGGAGCTGTTTTTT.

V is TRBV19 and J is TRBJ2-7; 7 nucleotides align to TRBD2. V trimming: 1 base; J trimming: 7 bases; junction bases outside the gene matches: 13. The CDR3 totals 16 residues. CDR1 and CDR2 from the germline V gene are LNHDA and SQIVND (reference sequence). The CDR3 loop reads CASSIGGQRGFEEQYF. The CDR3 region has the DNA TGTGCCAGTAGTATAGGGGGCCAGCGGGGCTTTGAGGAGCAGTACTTC.

The V gene is TRBV2, the J gene TRBJ2-1; TRBD2 aligns across 11 bases. Germline trimming cut 1 base from V and 4 bases from J; bases unmatched to any gene: 12. This CDR3 comprises 19 residues. Germline CDR1 reads SNHLY; CDR2 reads FYNNEI. CDR3 amino acids: CASSEDFSGRARDYNEQFF. For the CDR3, the DNA is TGTGCCAGCAGTGAAGATTTTAGCGGGAGGGCCCGGGATTACAATGAGCAGTTCTTC. The complete variable domain, with remaining parts taken from reference TRBV2 and TRBJ2-1, reads EPEVTQTPSHQVTQMGQEVILRCVPISNHLYFYWYRQILGQKVEFLVSFYNNEISEKSEIFDDQFSVERPDGSNFTLKIRSTKLEDSAMYFCASSEDFSGRARDYNEQFFGPGTRLTVL.

The chain employs TRBV6-1 and TRBJ2-2, with D tentatively TRBD2 (5 bases). The CDR3 loop spans 13 amino acids. Germline V gene sequence: CDR1 MNHNS, CDR2 SASEGT. Trimming removed 2 bases from V and 7 bases from J, with 8 bases in between. The CDR3 DNA is TGTGCCAGCAGTGAAAATAGCGTCGGGGAGCTGTTTTTT. Translation gives CASSENSVGELFF.

The CDR3 DNA reads TGTGCCAGCAGTTGGGCCTTTAATTCACCCCTCCACTTT. This translates into CASSWAFNSPLHF. The V and J genes are TRBV27 and TRBJ1-6; no clear D gene. The CDR3 totals 13 residues. V lost 4 bases and J 6 bases, leaving 7 bases between the germline ends. Germline V lookup: CDR1 MNHEY, CDR2 SMNVEV (reference sequence).

V and J are TRBV24-1 and TRBJ2-1, with D possibly being TRBD2 (7 bases). V gave up 6 bases and J gave up 1 base, with 12 bases separating them. This CDR3 has 15 residues. From germline, CDR1 is KGHDR and CDR2 SFDVKD. This CDR3 reads CATSKGGGSYNEQFF. Written as DNA, the CDR3 is TGTGCCACCAGTAAGGGAGGGGGATCCTACAATGAGCAGTTCTTC.

The rearrangement links TRBV4-2 to TRBJ2-4; no definite D call. V lost 0 bases, J lost 3 bases, and 6 bases lay in between. The CDR3 is made up of 14 amino acids. Germline CDR1 reads LGHNA; CDR2 reads YNFKEQ. In nucleotides, the CDR3 is TGTGCCAGCAGCCAAGATACCGGCAAAAACATTCAGTACTTC. This gives the protein CASSQDTGKNIQYF.

V and J are TRBV24-1 and TRBJ2-1; a weak D match, TRBD1 (5 bases). The CDR3 runs 13 residues. With 6 bases removed from V and 7 bases from J, the gap between germline ends came to 12 bases. Germline CDR1 KGHDR, CDR2 SFDVKD. This CDR3 reads CATSLKGINEQFF. The CDR3 nucleotides read TGTGCCACCAGTTTGAAGGGGATAAATGAGCAGTTCTTC.

The rearrangement links TRBV19 to TRBJ2-2; 10 nucleotides align to TRBD2. V shed 4 bases and J 1 base; nucleotides not matched to a gene: 3. The CDR3 is 16 residues long. Germline V gene data show CDR1 as LNHDA and CDR2 as SQIVND (reference sequence). As DNA, the CDR3 is TGTGCCAGTAGTACCTCTAGCGGGGGGAACACCGGGGAGCTGTTTTTT. It specifies CASSTSSGGNTGELFF.

About this clone: Compared with germline, one end of the junction differs, possibly owing to a read error. The chain uses TRBV24-1 and TRBJ1-2; 9 nucleotides match TRBD1. The germline V gene has CDR1 KGHDR and CDR2 SFDVKD. CDR3 length: 16 amino acids. Written as DNA, the CDR3 is TGTGCCACCAGTGATCCCAACAGGGGGCTCGACTATGGCCACACCTTC. Its protein is CATSDPNRGLDYGHTF.

The chain links TRBV11-2 to TRBJ2-3; the match to TRBD2 covers 9 bases. CDR3 length equals 16 residues. The V gene end was trimmed by 2 bases and the J gene end by 5 bases; junction bases not matched to a gene: 8. Germline loops: CDR1 SGHAT, CDR2 FQNNGV. CDR3 in DNA: TGTGCCAGCAGCTTATTCGCAGCGGGAGGCATAGATACGCAGTATTTT. It encodes CASSLFAAGGIDTQYF.

This clone was seen a handful of times. The gene calls are TRBV18 and TRBJ2-2, with a tentative D call TRBD2 (5 bases). Germline V CDR1 and CDR2: KGHSH, LQKENI. V lost 2 bases and J 0 bases, leaving 13 bases between the germline ends. The CDR3 is 17 amino acids. The CDR3 loop reads CASSPVRGPPNTGELFF. The CDR3 nucleotides read TGTGCCAGCTCACCAGTTCGGGGTCCCCCGAACACCGGGGAGCTGTTTTTT.

The J gene is TRBJ2-1, the V gene TRBV9, with TRBD2 as a possible D gene (6 bases). Germline-derived CDR1 and CDR2 are SGDLS and YYNGEE. Trimming pared 1 base from V and 5 bases from J, leaving 13 bases between. This CDR3 contains 15 residues. CDR3 sequence (DNA): TGTGCCAGCAGCGTACAGACTAGGCCCCACAATGAGCAGTTCTTC. Translating it yields CASSVQTRPHNEQFF.

The chain couples TRBV9 to TRBJ2-7; perhaps TRBD2 as D (6 bases). V was shortened by 4 bases and J by 3 bases, with 14 bases between the two germline ends. Germline V gene lookup returns CDR1 SGDLS and CDR2 YYNGEE. The CDR3 has 14 amino acids. CDR3 bases: TGTGCCAGCAGCCCGGGCCTAGCGAACTACGAGCAGTACGTC. It yields the protein CASSPGLANYEQYV.

The chain is built from TRBV11-2 and TRBJ2-3; 9 bases line up with TRBD2. CDR3 length: 15 amino acids. The V segment lost 4 bases and the J segment 2 bases; nucleotides outside the gene matches: 4. Per germline, CDR1 SGHAT and CDR2 FQNNGV. CDR3 DNA: TGTGCCAGCAGCTACCCTAGCGGGGACACAGATACGCAGTATTTT. Amino acid sequence: CASSYPSGDTDTQYF. Supplemented by reference TRBV11-2 and TRBJ2-3, the full variable domain reads EAGVAQSPRYKIIEKRQSVAFWCNPISGHATLYWYQQILGQGPKLLIQFQNNGVVDDSQLPKDRFSAERLKGVDSTLKIQPAKLEDSAVYLCASSYPSGDTDTQYFGPGTRLTVL.

The chain employs TRBV6-5 and TRBJ1-4; D remains ambiguous. The CDR3 loop spans 13 amino acids. The germline gives CDR1 MNHEY, CDR2 SVGAGI. The V end lost 6 bases, the J end lost 5 bases, and 10 bases lay between the germline ends. Here the CDR3 reads CASRAQRNEKLFF. The CDR3 region has the DNA TGTGCCAGCAGGGCTCAGCGCAATGAAAAACTGTTTTTT.

This chain links TRBV3-1 (or the pseudogene TRBV3-2) with TRBJ2-5, with 9 nucleotides matching TRBD2. This CDR3 has 14 amino acids. The ends lost 4 bases at V and 5 bases at J; junction bases unmatched: 5. Germline V gene lookup returns CDR1 LGHDT and CDR2 YNNKEL (reference sequence). CDR3 loop: CASSRLAGAETQYF. The CDR3 DNA reads TGTGCCAGCAGCCGCTTAGCGGGAGCCGAGACCCAGTACTTC.

The J gene is TRBJ1-6, the V gene TRBV28; 10 bases agree with TRBD1. V shed 5 bases, J shed 10 bases, and the junction held 8 bases outside the gene matches. The CDR3 length is 15 residues. Germline lookup yields CDR1 MDHEN and CDR2 SYDVKM. The CDR3 nucleotides read TGTGCCAGCAGTGGAAGGACAGGGGGAACATCACCCCTCCACTTT. Amino acids: CASSGRTGGTSPLHF.

The rearrangement joins TRBV7-9 to TRBJ2-7, with D maybe TRBD2 (5 bases). From germline, CDR1 is SEHNR and CDR2 FQNEAQ (reference sequence). This CDR3 has 13 amino acids. V dropped 3 bases and J dropped 2 bases, with 8 bases sitting between them. Here the CDR3 DNA reads TGTGCCAGCAGCTTGGAGGTCCCCTACGAGCAGTACTTC. It is translated as CASSLEVPYEQYF.